The rows below give T cell receptor beta chains drawn from one sample of a study of cytomegalovirus exposure and HLA in healthy donors. Produced via immunoSEQ multiplex PCR; TCRdb's table is partial and in-frame only. The sample carries 250,000 to 350,000 clones, 70% to 90% recorded once. Sequenced sample: PBMCs. The receptors shown here come from a man aged 25-40 years in good health and CMV-seronegative. The CDR3 runs from the conserved cysteine through the conserved F or W. The order of the fields is clone size, D gene, V gene, J gene, CDR3 protein, CDR3 DNA. A D gene is named only where the DNA matches it firmly. Only some rows state a clone size, as once, few, many or a class for expanded clones.

clone size: NA; D gene: TRBD2; V gene: TRBV19; J gene: TRBJ2-1; CDR3 protein: CASSSRERGAYNEQFF; CDR3 DNA: TGTGCCAGTAGTTCCCGAGAGCGGGGGGCCTACAATGAGCAGTTCTTC
clone size: NA; D gene: TRBD1; V gene: TRBV7-9; J gene: TRBJ2-7; CDR3 protein: CASSWVQGAYEQYF; CDR3 DNA: TGTGCCAGCAGCTGGGTTCAGGGGGCCTACGAGCAGTACTTC
clone size: NA; D gene: TRBD1; V gene: TRBV6-1; J gene: TRBJ1-1; CDR3 protein: CASTSLYRGLTEAFF; CDR3 DNA: TGTGCCAGCACCTCCCTTTATAGGGGGCTCACTGAAGCTTTCTTT
clone size: once; D gene: NA; V gene: TRBV6-1; J gene: TRBJ2-7; CDR3 protein: CASSEGGQHTSYEQYF; CDR3 DNA: TGTGCCAGCAGTGAAGGGGGCCAACACACTTCCTACGAGCAGTACTTC
clone size: few; D gene: NA; V gene: TRBV19; J gene: TRBJ2-6; CDR3 protein: CASSPSSSSGANVLTF; CDR3 DNA: TGTGCCAGTAGTCCCTCAAGCTCCTCTGGGGCCAACGTCCTGACTTTC
clone size: few; D gene: NA; V gene: TRBV18; J gene: TRBJ1-1; CDR3 protein: CASSPWEGNTEAFF; CDR3 DNA: TGTGCCAGCTCACCATGGGAGGGGAACACTGAAGCTTTCTTT
clone size: NA; D gene: NA; V gene: TRBV6-1; J gene: TRBJ1-1; CDR3 protein: CATDRSWTEAFF; CDR3 DNA: TGTGCCACCGACAGGTCGTGGACTGAAGCTTTCTTT
clone size: NA; D gene: NA; V gene: TRBV30; J gene: TRBJ1-1; CDR3 protein: CAWSLQGNTEAFF; CDR3 DNA: TGTGCCTGGAGTTTACAGGGGAACACTGAAGCTTTCTTT
clone size: NA; D gene: TRBD2; V gene: TRBV6-5; J gene: TRBJ2-1; CDR3 protein: CASSQGLAGDEQFF; CDR3 DNA: TGTGCCAGCAGCCAGGGACTAGCGGGGGATGAGCAGTTCTTC
clone size: once; D gene: TRBD1; V gene: TRBV29-1; J gene: TRBJ2-7; CDR3 protein: CSVGAGGYEQYF; CDR3 DNA: TGCAGCGTTGGGGCAGGGGGATACGAGCAGTACTTC
clone size: once; D gene: NA; V gene: TRBV19; J gene: TRBJ1-3; CDR3 protein: CASSSQANSGNTIYF; CDR3 DNA: TGTGCCAGTAGTAGCCAGGCAAACTCTGGAAACACCATATATTTT
clone size: NA; D gene: NA; V gene: TRBV7-9; J gene: TRBJ2-7; CDR3 protein: CASSFRGRSYEQYF; CDR3 DNA: TGTGCCAGCAGCTTCAGGGGCAGGAGCTACGAGCAGTACTTC
clone size: NA; D gene: TRBD1; V gene: TRBV6-6; J gene: TRBJ2-7; CDR3 protein: CASSYSKQGAYEQYF; CDR3 DNA: TGTGCCAGCAGTTACTCGAAGCAGGGGGCCTACGAGCAGTACTTC
clone size: NA; D gene: NA; V gene: TRBV7-7; J gene: TRBJ1-4; CDR3 protein: CASSAAGGANEKLFF; CDR3 DNA: TGTGCCAGCAGCGCCGCAGGAGGAGCTAATGAAAAACTGTTTTTT
clone size: NA; D gene: NA; V gene: TRBV7-2; J gene: TRBJ2-5; CDR3 protein: CASSLGGGQETQYF; CDR3 DNA: TGTGCCAGCAGCTTAGGAGGGGGCCAAGAGACCCAGTACTTC
clone size: NA; D gene: TRBD1; V gene: TRBV6-6; J gene: TRBJ1-5; CDR3 protein: CASKTDRWDSNQPQHF; CDR3 DNA: TGTGCCAGTAAGACGGACAGGTGGGATAGCAATCAGCCCCAGCATTTT
clone size: NA; D gene: NA; V gene: TRBV10-1; J gene: TRBJ2-5; CDR3 protein: CASSESRRLAKETQYF; CDR3 DNA: TGCGCCAGCAGTGAGTCGAGGCGCCTAGCGAAGGAGACCCAGTACTTC
clone size: NA; D gene: NA; V gene: TRBV6-8; J gene: TRBJ1-5; CDR3 protein: CASSYSSTYSNQPQHF; CDR3 DNA: TGTGCCAGCAGTTACTCGAGTACTTATAGCAATCAGCCCCAGCATTTT
clone size: NA; D gene: NA; V gene: TRBV11-2; J gene: TRBJ1-1; CDR3 protein: CASSFGRADTEAFF; CDR3 DNA: TGTGCCAGCAGCTTCGGGAGGGCGGACACTGAAGCTTTCTTT
clone size: NA; D gene: NA; V gene: TRBV4-3; J gene: TRBJ2-2; CDR3 protein: CASSQAANTGELFF; CDR3 DNA: TGCGCCAGCAGCCAAGCAGCGAACACCGGGGAGCTGTTTTTT
clone size: once; D gene: TRBD1; V gene: TRBV27; J gene: TRBJ2-7; CDR3 protein: CASSFGTGLSEQYF; CDR3 DNA: TGTGCCAGCAGTTTTGGGACAGGGTTATCCGAGCAGTACTTC
clone size: few; D gene: NA; V gene: TRBV7-6; J gene: TRBJ1-6; CDR3 protein: CASSLAGGRDSPLHF; CDR3 DNA: TGTGCCAGCAGCTTAGCGGGCGGGAGAGATTCACCCCTCCACTTT
clone size: NA; D gene: TRBD2; V gene: TRBV11-2; J gene: TRBJ2-1; CDR3 protein: CASSLVGASGGYNEQFF; CDR3 DNA: TGTGCCAGCAGCTTAGTGGGAGCTAGCGGGGGGTACAATGAGCAGTTCTTC
clone size: NA; D gene: NA; V gene: TRBV6-6; J gene: TRBJ1-2; CDR3 protein: CASSSWRGYTF; CDR3 DNA: TGTGCCAGCAGTTCCTGGCGGGGCTACACCTTC
clone size: NA; D gene: NA; V gene: TRBV6-1; J gene: TRBJ1-2; CDR3 protein: CASSENRGGGGYTF; CDR3 DNA: TGTGCCAGCAGTGAAAATAGAGGGGGTGGAGGCTACACCTTC
clone size: NA; D gene: NA; V gene: TRBV12-5; J gene: TRBJ2-7; CDR3 protein: CASAPPGVYEQYF; CDR3 DNA: TGTGCTAGTGCTCCCCCGGGGGTTTACGAGCAGTACTTC
clone size: NA; D gene: NA; V gene: TRBV29-1; J gene: TRBJ1-2; CDR3 protein: CSVPTRTNYGYTF; CDR3 DNA: TGCAGCGTTCCCACCAGGACAAACTATGGCTACACCTTC
clone size: NA; D gene: TRBD1; V gene: TRBV13; J gene: TRBJ2-5; CDR3 protein: CASSRYHLGPGGIEETQYF; CDR3 DNA: TGTGCCAGCAGTCGCTACCACCTGGGGCCAGGGGGAATCGAAGAGACCCAGTACTTC
clone size: NA; D gene: TRBD1; V gene: TRBV27; J gene: TRBJ1-4; CDR3 protein: CASTNLDRAMLGNEKLFF; CDR3 DNA: TGTGCCAGCACTAATCTGGACAGGGCGATGTTGGGGAATGAAAAACTGTTTTTT
clone size: few; D gene: TRBD2; V gene: TRBV5-6; J gene: TRBJ2-1; CDR3 protein: CASSFGLREGNEQFF; CDR3 DNA: TGTGCCAGCAGCTTCGGACTAAGGGAGGGCAATGAGCAGTTCTTC